This TCR beta chain was recorded in a study of blood T cell repertoires in COVID-19. In the study overall: Sources were T cells, B-cell-depleted T cells, or PBMCs; the material itself was cDNA or gDNA.

This clone was seen more than once but under ten times. Authors' data handling: For nucleated cells, counts were estimated from reference gene primer amplification. Repertoires were generated with immunoSEQ multiplex PCR, while TCRdb's copy carries only in-frame clones and drops some. The DNA gave D and trimming, while V, J and clone size come from that table. The sample contains about 220,000 clones, around 80% of which appear only once. Between the trimmed V and J ends, which lost 5 bases and 4 bases, there was a span of 11 bases. The germline CDR1 and CDR2 sequences are KGHSH and LQKENI. The CDR3 loop spans 13 amino acids.

The sample taken for sequencing was peripheral blood. The sequence derives from a woman in her seventies with acute or convalescent COVID-19. The chain employs TRBV18 and TRBJ2-5, with D perhaps matching TRBD2 (5 bases). The CDR3 protein is CASSDRERETQYF. The DNA of the CDR3 is TGTGCCAGCTCAGACCGGGAAAGAGAGACCCAGTACTTC.